These 15 T cell receptor beta chains originate from one sample sequenced in a study of CD8 T cells in ankylosing spondylitis. TCRdb reanalysed the 5' RACE reads using MiXCR and keeps one entry per CDR3 protein. This sample yields 290,000 or so distinct CDR3 sequences, of which less than 25% are seen a single time; roughly 3.6% belongs to the top ten. The sequenced sample was blood, either unsorted or a sorted T cell fraction (not recorded which). These receptors were collected from a female donor with ankylosing spondylitis or in good health (not recorded which).

V and J are TRBV12-3 or TRBV12-4 and TRBJ2-1, with a possible D match to TRBD2 (5 bases). V lost 5 bases to trimming and J lost 2 bases, with 10 bases between them. This CDR3 contains 14 residues. CDR3 DNA sequence: TGTGCCAGCAGTCCCCGACTACCCTACAATGAGCAGTTCTTC. Amino acids: CASSPRLPYNEQFF.

The chain combines TRBV28 with TRBJ2-7; D uncertain. V lost 3 bases and J lost 2, with 17 bases in between. The CDR3 totals 16 residues. Germline CDR1 MDHEN, CDR2 SYDVKM. The CDR3 sequence is CASSFPPHRATYEQYF. The CDR3, as DNA: TGTGCCAGCAGTTTTCCCCCACATCGGGCCACCTACGAGCAGTACTTC.

This clonotype was seen a handful of times. V and J are TRBV6-1 and TRBJ2-1, with D possibly matching TRBD2 (6 bases). Trimming removed 5 bases at V and 2 bases at J, with 7 bases between. Germline values: CDR1 MNHNS, CDR2 SASEGT. The CDR3 runs 13 residues. In DNA, the CDR3 is TGTGCCAGCAGTCTAGCGCCCTACAATGAGCAGTTCTTC. As protein: CASSLAPYNEQFF.

In this sample, this clonotype turned up a few times. This rearrangement joins TRBV7-8 to TRBJ2-5; the D call may be TRBD1 or TRBD2 (7 bases each). The germline V gene has CDR1 SGHVS and CDR2 FQNEAQ. This CDR3 is 16 amino acids long. Trimming shortened V by 8 bases and J by 1 base, and 20 bases separated the two germline ends. CDR3 protein: CASLLGPGGGQETQYF. The CDR3 DNA reads TGTGCCAGCCTCTTAGGGCCAGGGGGGGGCCAAGAGACCCAGTACTTC.

V is TRBV5-6 and J is TRBJ1-2; a possible D gene is TRBD1 (5 bases). With 9 bases removed from V and 8 bases from J, the gap between germline ends came to 26 bases. In germline, CDR1 is SGHDT, CDR2 YYEEEE. This CDR3 contains 15 residues. CDR3 sequence: CATLYGRRGLRGYTF. The CDR3 region has the DNA TGTGCCACACTATATGGAAGGAGGGGCCTAAGGGGCTACACCTTC.

This clonotype was seen repeatedly, ten times or more. The chain recombines TRBV10-3 with TRBJ2-1, with unresolved D. The CDR3 contains 11 residues. Trimming pared 2 bases from V and 12 bases from J, leaving 8 bases between. Germline V gene sequence: CDR1 ENHRY, CDR2 SYGVKD. In DNA form, the CDR3 reads TGTGCCATCAGTGAGGCGCAGTTGCAGTTCTTC. It yields the protein CAISEAQLQFF.

The chain combines TRBV10-3 with TRBJ1-6; D is uncertain. Germline V gene data show CDR1 as ENHRY and CDR2 as SYGVKD. The V gene lost 6 bases and the J gene lost 10 bases, with 13 bases spanning the gap. This CDR3 is built from 13 residues. For the CDR3, the DNA is TGTGCCATCAGGGAGGGAAAGGAGTCACCCCTCCACTTT. It encodes CAIREGKESPLHF.

V is TRBV20-1 and J is TRBJ2-7, with TRBD1 matching 9 bases. CDR3 size: 14 residues. CDR1 and CDR2 (germline): DFQATT, SNEGSKA (reference sequence). V shed 6 bases, J shed 0 bases, and the junction held 6 bases outside the gene matches. CDR3 sequence reads: CSAQVTGGSYEQYF. CDR3 nucleotides: TGCAGTGCCCAAGTGACAGGGGGCTCCTACGAGCAGTACTTC.

The chain links TRBV20-1 to TRBJ2-7, with D possibly matching TRBD2 (6 bases). The CDR3 spans 12 residues. Germline values: CDR1 DFQATT, CDR2 SNEGSKA (reference sequence). V shed 3 bases and J shed 4 bases, with 10 bases lying between them. Written as DNA, the CDR3 is TGCAGTGCTAGCCTAGCGCGGTACGAGCAGTACTTC. This codes for CSASLARYEQYF.

This clonotype was counted only a few times. The chain carries TRBV20-1 and TRBJ2-7; 9 bases agree with TRBD2. The germline V gene encodes CDR1 DFQATT and CDR2 SNEGSKA (reference sequence). CDR3 size: 15 residues. The J segment lost 2 bases and the V segment lost 0 bases, leaving 5 bases of the junction unmatched. CDR3 in amino acids: CSARDELAGPYEQYF. The CDR3 DNA follows: TGCAGTGCTAGAGATGAGCTAGCGGGACCCTACGAGCAGTACTTC.

The chain joins TRBV7-3 to TRBJ2-1; D unresolved. The length of the CDR3 is 15 residues. Trimming pared 5 bases from V and 0 bases from J, leaving 11 bases between. Germline CDR1 and CDR2: SGHTA and FQGTGA. CDR3: CASSPRESSYNEQFF. For the CDR3, the DNA is TGTGCCAGCAGCCCTCGCGAGAGCTCCTACAATGAGCAGTTCTTC.

This clonotype came up many times. V is TRBV4-3 and J is TRBJ2-1; 11 nucleotides match TRBD1. Germline assignment: CDR1 LGHNA and CDR2 YSLEER. V lost 7 bases and J lost 10; bases outside the gene matches: 12. The CDR3 contains 15 residues. The CDR3 bases are TGCGCCAGCAACCCTTCGTGGACAGGGGGCGAGGAGCAGTTCTTC. Translation gives CASNPSWTGGEEQFF.

V usage is TRBV11-2 and J usage is TRBJ1-6; D perhaps matches TRBD1 (5 bases). V was cut by 6 bases and J by 0 bases, with 9 bases left in between. The CDR3 loop spans 15 amino acids. CDR1 is SGHAT and CDR2 is FQNNGV in the germline V gene. The CDR3 spells CASRFDSSYNSPLHF. CDR3 DNA: TGTGCCAGCAGGTTCGACAGCTCCTATAATTCACCCCTCCACTTT.

CDR3 sequence: CASIKNTGELFF. DNA for the CDR3: TGTGCCAGCATCAAAAACACCGGGGAGCTGTTTTTT. The chain uses TRBV6-2 or TRBV6-3 and TRBJ2-2; D is uncertain. V lost 7 bases and J 2 bases, leaving 5 bases between the germline ends. The CDR3 sequence is 12 residues long. Germline assignment: CDR1 MNHEY and CDR2 SVGEGT.

The chain links TRBV19 to TRBJ2-1; 8 bases align to TRBD2. After removal of 3 bases from V and 7 bases from J, the junction contained 20 bases not matched to a gene. The CDR3 runs 19 residues. From germline, CDR1 is LNHDA and CDR2 SQIVND (reference sequence). CDR3: CASSISFAGGQPVGNEQFF. The CDR3 DNA reads TGTGCCAGTAGTATCTCGTTTGCGGGAGGCCAACCCGTAGGAAATGAGCAGTTCTTC.